This T cell receptor (beta chain) is drawn from a study of cytomegalovirus exposure and HLA in healthy donors. Study outcomes and limitations: Three CMV-associated chains proved CMV antigen-specific in vitro.

The PCR had 60 Vbeta and 13 Jbeta primers. The table came from immunoSEQ multiplex PCR; TCRdb's copy has only in-frame clones and leaves some out. This sample has some 180,000 clones; around 79% occur once, and the top ten carry around 4.8%. As to this clone: Its specificity is unknown.

V shed 1 base and J 2 bases; nucleotides not matched to a gene: 18. The CDR3 is made up of 20 amino acids. CDR1 and CDR2 (germline): SQVTM, ANQGSEA. The rearrangement uses TRBV29-1 and TRBJ2-1, with 9 bases aligning to TRBD2. This receptor was identified in a woman aged 30 to 39 in good health and CMV-seropositive. Sequenced input: PBMCs. The CDR3 region has the DNA TGCAGCGTTGAAGGTAGGGGATCTAGCGGGATTTCCTTTGCCTACAATGAGCAGTTCTTC. Amino acid sequence: CSVEGRGSSGISFAYNEQFF.